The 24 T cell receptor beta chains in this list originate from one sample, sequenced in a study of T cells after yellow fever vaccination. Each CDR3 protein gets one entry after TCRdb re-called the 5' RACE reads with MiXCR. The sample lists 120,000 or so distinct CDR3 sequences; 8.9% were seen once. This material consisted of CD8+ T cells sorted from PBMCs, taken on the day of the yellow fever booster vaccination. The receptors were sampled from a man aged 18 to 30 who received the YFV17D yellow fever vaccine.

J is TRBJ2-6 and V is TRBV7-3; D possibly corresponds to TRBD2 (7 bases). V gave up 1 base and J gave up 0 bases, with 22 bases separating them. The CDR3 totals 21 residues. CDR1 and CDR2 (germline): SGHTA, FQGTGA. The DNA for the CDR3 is TGTGCCAGCAGCTTAAAGGGGGGGACGGATTTTACCGACTCTGGGGCCAACGTCCTGACTTTC. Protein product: CASSLKGGTDFTDSGANVLTF.

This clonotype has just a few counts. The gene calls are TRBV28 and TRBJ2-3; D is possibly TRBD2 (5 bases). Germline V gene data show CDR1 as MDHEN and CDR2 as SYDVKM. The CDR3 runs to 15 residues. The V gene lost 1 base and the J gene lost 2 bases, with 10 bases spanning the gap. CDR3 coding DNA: TGTGCCAGCAGTTTATTCGGAGGACTCACAGATACGCAGTATTTT. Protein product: CASSLFGGLTDTQYF.

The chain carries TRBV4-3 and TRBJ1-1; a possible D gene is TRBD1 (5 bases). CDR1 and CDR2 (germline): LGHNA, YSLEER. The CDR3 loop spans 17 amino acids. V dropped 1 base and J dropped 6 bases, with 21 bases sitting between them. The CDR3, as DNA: TGCGCCAGCAGCCAAGGTGCAGGAGGACACCTAAAACCTGAAGCTTTCTTT. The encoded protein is CASSQGAGGHLKPEAFF.

The CDR3 DNA reads TGTGCCAGCAGTAAGACAGTTTTTGGGGACACAGATACGCAGTATTTT. Residues: CASSKTVFGDTDTQYF. J is TRBJ2-3 and V is TRBV12-3 or TRBV12-4, with D perhaps TRBD1 (5 bases). V lost 5 bases and J lost 2, with 17 bases in between. The CDR3 runs to 16 residues.

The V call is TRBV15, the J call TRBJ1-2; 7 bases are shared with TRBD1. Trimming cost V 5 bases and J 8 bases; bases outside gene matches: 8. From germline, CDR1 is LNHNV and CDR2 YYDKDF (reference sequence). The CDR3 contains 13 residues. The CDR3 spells CATSGDTGEGYTF. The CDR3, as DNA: TGTGCCACCAGCGGCGACACAGGGGAAGGCTACACCTTC.

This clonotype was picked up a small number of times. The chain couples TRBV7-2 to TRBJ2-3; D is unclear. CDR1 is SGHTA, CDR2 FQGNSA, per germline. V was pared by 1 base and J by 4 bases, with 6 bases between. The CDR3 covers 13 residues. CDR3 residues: CASSLVDPDTQYF. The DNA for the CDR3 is TGTGCCAGCAGCTTAGTAGACCCAGATACGCAGTATTTT.

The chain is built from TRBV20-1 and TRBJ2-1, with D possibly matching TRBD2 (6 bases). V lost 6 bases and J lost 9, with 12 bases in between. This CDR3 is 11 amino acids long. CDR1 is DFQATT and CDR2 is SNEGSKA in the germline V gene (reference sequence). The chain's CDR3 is CSARLVAEQFF. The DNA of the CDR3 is TGCAGTGCCAGACTAGTTGCTGAGCAGTTCTTC.

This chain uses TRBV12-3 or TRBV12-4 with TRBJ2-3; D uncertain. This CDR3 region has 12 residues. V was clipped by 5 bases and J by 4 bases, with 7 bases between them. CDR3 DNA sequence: TGTGCCAGCAGTCGGTACTCAGATACGCAGTATTTT. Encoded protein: CASSRYSDTQYF.

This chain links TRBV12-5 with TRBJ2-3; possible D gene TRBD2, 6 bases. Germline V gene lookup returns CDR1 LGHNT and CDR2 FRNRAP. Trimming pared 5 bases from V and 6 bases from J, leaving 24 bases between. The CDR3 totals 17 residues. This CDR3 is CASGQPGVRAVSDTQYF. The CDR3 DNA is TGTGCTAGTGGTCAGCCGGGGGTAAGGGCGGTCTCGGATACGCAGTATTTT.

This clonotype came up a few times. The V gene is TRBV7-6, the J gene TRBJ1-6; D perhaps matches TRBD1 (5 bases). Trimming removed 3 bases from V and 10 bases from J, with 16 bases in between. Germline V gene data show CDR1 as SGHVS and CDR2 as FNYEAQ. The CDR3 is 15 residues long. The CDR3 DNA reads TGTGCCAGCAGCTTTCGGGCAGGGCTTGGATCACCCCTCCACTTT. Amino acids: CASSFRAGLGSPLHF.

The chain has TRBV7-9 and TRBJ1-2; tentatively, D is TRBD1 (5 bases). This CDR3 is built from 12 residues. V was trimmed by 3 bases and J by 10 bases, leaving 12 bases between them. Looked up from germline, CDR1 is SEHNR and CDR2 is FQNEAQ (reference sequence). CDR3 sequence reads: CASSLPRDSYTF. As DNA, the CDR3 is TGTGCCAGCAGCTTGCCCCGGGACTCCTACACCTTC.

As DNA, the CDR3 is TGTGCCAGCAGCGGGGACAGGTCGTGGAACACTGAAGCTTTCTTT. Translating it yields CASSGDRSWNTEAFF. This sequence joins TRBV7-9 and TRBJ1-1; 8 bases match TRBD1. Germline V gene data show CDR1 as SEHNR and CDR2 as FQNEAQ (reference sequence). The CDR3 consists of 15 residues. Losses at the gene ends were 5 bases for V and 1 base for J; bases not matched to a gene: 6.

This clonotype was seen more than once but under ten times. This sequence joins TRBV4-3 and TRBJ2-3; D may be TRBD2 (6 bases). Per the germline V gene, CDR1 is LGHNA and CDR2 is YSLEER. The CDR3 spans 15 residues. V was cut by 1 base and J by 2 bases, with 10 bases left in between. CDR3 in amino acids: CASSQGSGLTDTQYF. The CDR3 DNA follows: TGCGCCAGCAGCCAAGGAAGCGGGCTCACAGATACGCAGTATTTT.

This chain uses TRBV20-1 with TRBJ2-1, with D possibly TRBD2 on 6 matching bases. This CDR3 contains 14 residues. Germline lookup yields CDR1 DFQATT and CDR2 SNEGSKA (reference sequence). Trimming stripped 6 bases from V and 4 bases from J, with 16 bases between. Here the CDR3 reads CSALDPRGYNEQFF. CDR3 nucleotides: TGCAGTGCCCTAGACCCCCGGGGGTACAATGAGCAGTTCTTC.

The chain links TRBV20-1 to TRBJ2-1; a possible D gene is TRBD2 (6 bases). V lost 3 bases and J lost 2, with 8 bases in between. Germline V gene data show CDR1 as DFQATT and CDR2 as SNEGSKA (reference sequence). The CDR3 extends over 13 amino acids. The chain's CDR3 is CSASGGPYNEQFF. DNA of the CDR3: TGCAGTGCTAGCGGGGGTCCCTACAATGAGCAGTTCTTC.

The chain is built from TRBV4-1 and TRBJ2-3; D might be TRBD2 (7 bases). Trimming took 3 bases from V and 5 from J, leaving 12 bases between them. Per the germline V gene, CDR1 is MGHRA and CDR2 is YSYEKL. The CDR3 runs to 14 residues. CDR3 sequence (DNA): TGCGCCAGCAGCCAGTGGGGGGGGCAAGATACGCAGTATTTT. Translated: CASSQWGGQDTQYF.

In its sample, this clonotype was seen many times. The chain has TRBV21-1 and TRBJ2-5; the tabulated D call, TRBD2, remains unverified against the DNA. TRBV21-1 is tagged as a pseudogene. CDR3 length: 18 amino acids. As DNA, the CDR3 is TGTGCCAGCAGCAAAGTTGGGCTAGCGGACCTGTACCAAGAGACCCAGTACTTC. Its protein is CASSKVGLADLYQETQYF.

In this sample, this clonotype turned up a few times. CDR3 loop: CASNSQASSYNSPLHF. The DNA for the CDR3 is TGTGCCAGCAACTCACAGGCAAGCTCCTATAATTCACCCCTCCACTTT. J is TRBJ1-6 and V is TRBV27, with D perhaps matching TRBD1 (5 bases). Looked up from germline, CDR1 is MNHEY and CDR2 is SMNVEV (reference sequence). The CDR3 covers 16 residues. Trimming stripped 7 bases from V and 0 bases from J, with 13 bases between.

The CDR3 coding sequence is TGTGCCAGCAGCCACCCCCTGTCAGACACCATATATTTT. It is translated as CASSHPLSDTIYF. This chain connects TRBV7-9 to TRBJ1-3; D is unresolved. The CDR3 runs to 13 residues. V lost 5 bases to trimming and J lost 8 bases, with 13 bases between them. Looked up from germline, CDR1 is SEHNR and CDR2 is FQNEAQ (reference sequence). The full variable domain, completed using reference TRBV7-9 and TRBJ1-3, is DTGVSQNPRHKITKRGQNVTFRCDPISEHNRLYWYRQTLGQGPEFLTYFQNEAQLEKSRLLSDRFSAERPKGSFSTLEIQRTEQGDSAMYLCASSHPLSDTIYFGEGSWLTVV.

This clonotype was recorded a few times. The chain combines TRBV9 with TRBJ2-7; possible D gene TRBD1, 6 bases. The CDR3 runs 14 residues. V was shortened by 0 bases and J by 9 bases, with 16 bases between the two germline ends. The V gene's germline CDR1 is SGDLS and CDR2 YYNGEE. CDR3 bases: TGTGCCAGCAGCGTAGCAGGCAGGGGTGGACGGCAGTACTTC. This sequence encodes CASSVAGRGGRQYF.

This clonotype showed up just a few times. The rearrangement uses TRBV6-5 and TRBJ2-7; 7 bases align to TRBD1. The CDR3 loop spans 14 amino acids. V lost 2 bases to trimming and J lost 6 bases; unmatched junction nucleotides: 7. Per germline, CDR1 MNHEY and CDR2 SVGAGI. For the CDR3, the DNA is TGTGCCAGCAGTTACAGGGGACAGTCGCGCGAGCAGTACTTC. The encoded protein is CASSYRGQSREQYF.

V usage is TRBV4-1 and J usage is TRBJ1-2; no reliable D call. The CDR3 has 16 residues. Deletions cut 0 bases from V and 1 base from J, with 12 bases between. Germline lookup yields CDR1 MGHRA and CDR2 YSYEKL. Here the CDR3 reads CASSQDAPDLNYGYTF. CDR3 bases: TGCGCCAGCAGCCAAGATGCTCCCGATCTTAACTATGGCTACACCTTC.

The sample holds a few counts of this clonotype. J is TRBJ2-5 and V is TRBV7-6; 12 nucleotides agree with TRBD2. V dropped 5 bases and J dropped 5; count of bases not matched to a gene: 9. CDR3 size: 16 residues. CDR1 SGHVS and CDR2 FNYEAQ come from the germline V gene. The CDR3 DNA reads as TGTGCCAGCAGCGCACTAGCGGGGGGATATCCGGAGACCCAGTACTTC. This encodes CASSALAGGYPETQYF.

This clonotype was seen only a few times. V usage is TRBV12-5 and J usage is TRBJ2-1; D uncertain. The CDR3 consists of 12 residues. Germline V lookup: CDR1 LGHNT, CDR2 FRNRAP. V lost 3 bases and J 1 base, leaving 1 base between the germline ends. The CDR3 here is CASGFSYNEQFF. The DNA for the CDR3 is TGTGCTAGTGGTTTTTCCTACAATGAGCAGTTCTTC.